Below are 19 T cell receptor beta chains sequenced from a single sample in a study of blood T cells in healthy people across ages. A second PCR, run for about 7 to 11 cycles, used a sample-barcoded 5' primer plus a J-beta primer mix. TCRdb re-analysed the 5' RACE reads in MiXCR, keeping a single row per CDR3 protein. The table includes approximately 800,000 distinct CDR3 sequences, roughly 35% detected once. Sequenced: blood. The receptor source for this set is a man between 18 and 35 years old in good health.

This clonotype has just one count. The chain uses TRBV20-1 and TRBJ2-2, with TRBD1 matching 9 bases. Per the germline V gene, CDR1 is DFQATT and CDR2 is SNEGSKA (reference sequence). V lost 5 bases, J lost 3 bases, and 7 bases stayed unmatched. The CDR3 is made up of 15 amino acids. The DNA of the CDR3 is TGCAGTGCTTTCCCGGACAGGGGCGACACCGGGGAGCTGTTTTTT. Translation gives CSAFPDRGDTGELFF.

This clonotype was detected a few times. The rearrangement uses TRBV4-3 and TRBJ2-5; D may match TRBD1 or TRBD2 (6 bases each). The DNA end is a closer match to TRBJ2-7, so the J assignment may be wrong. The CDR3 is made up of 15 amino acids. Per the germline V gene, CDR1 is LGHNA and CDR2 is YSLEER. CDR3 sequence reads: CASSQDAGGRSEQYF. DNA of the CDR3: TGCGCCAGCAGCCAAGATGCCGGGGGCCGTAGCGAGCAGTACTTC.

The sample holds one count of this clonotype. One end of the junction does not line up with germline, which may come from a read error. The chain has TRBV16 and TRBJ1-5; 11 nucleotides match TRBD1. Germline V gene data show CDR1 as KGHSY and CDR2 as FQNENV. The CDR3 is 18 residues long. The CDR3 DNA sequence: TGTGCCAACAGCCAATCTGAGAGTGGGGACAGGGGGACTCAGCCCCAGCATTTT. The encoded protein is CANSQSESGDRGTQPQHF.

The chain joins TRBV15 to TRBJ1-3; no clear D. The CDR3 sequence is 15 residues long. Germline V gene data show CDR1 as LNHNV and CDR2 as YYDKDF (reference sequence). V dropped 0 bases and J dropped 2 bases, with 8 bases sitting between them. The CDR3 nucleotides read TGTGCCACCAGCAGAGATCGTACTCCTGGAAACACCATATATTTT. This sequence encodes CATSRDRTPGNTIYF.

V is TRBV27 and J is TRBJ2-3; TRBD2 matches at 11 bases. V lost 5 bases, J lost 5 bases, and 6 bases stayed unmatched. Germline CDR1 reads MNHEY; CDR2 reads SMNVEV (reference sequence). The CDR3 spans 15 residues. CDR3 sequence: CASSLAGGERDTQYF. As DNA, the CDR3 is TGTGCCAGCAGTCTAGCGGGGGGTGAGAGAGATACGCAGTATTTT.

This clonotype was detected only a few times. V and J are TRBV6-6 and TRBJ1-6; 9 bases line up with TRBD1. The CDR3 has 16 residues. Germline CDR1 and CDR2: MNHNY and SVGAGI (reference sequence). The trim removed 10 bases at V and 6 bases at J, leaving 13 bases unmatched. The DNA for the CDR3 is TGTGCCACCCACCACCTAACAGGGGGCGGTAATTCACCCCTCCACTTT. Translation gives CATHHLTGGGNSPLHF.

In this sample, this clonotype turned up a few times. The gene calls are TRBV20-1 and TRBJ1-4; 11 nucleotides align to TRBD1. CDR3 length: 14 amino acids. Germline assignment: CDR1 DFQATT and CDR2 SNEGSKA (reference sequence). V lost 3 bases, J lost 10 bases, and 7 bases stayed unmatched. The CDR3 sequence: CSASEGQGVGKLFF. The CDR3 nucleotides read TGCAGTGCTAGCGAGGGACAGGGGGTTGGAAAACTGTTTTTT.

This chain uses TRBV29-1 with TRBJ1-2, with a possible D match to TRBD1 (6 bases). This CDR3 comprises 12 residues. Germline loops: CDR1 SQVTM, CDR2 ANQGSEA. Between the trimmed V and J ends, which lost 4 bases and 4 bases, there was a span of 10 bases. The CDR3, as DNA: TGCAGCGTTGTATCAGGGGTCTATGGCTACACCTTC. Its translation: CSVVSGVYGYTF.

The count of this clonotype is one. The junction departs from the called germline gene at one end, perhaps through a read error. The chain combines TRBV12-3 or TRBV12-4 with TRBJ2-3, with TRBD1 identical over 8 bases. The CDR3 covers 16 residues. The CDR3 DNA sequence: TGTACCAGCAGTTTAAGACAGGGGCCAAGTACAGATACGCAGTATTTT. This codes for CTSSLRQGPSTDTQYF.

CDR3 residues: CSAQGTVNTEAFF. CDR3 nucleotides: TGCAGTGCTCAGGGGACAGTTAACACTGAAGCTTTCTTT. The rearrangement joins TRBV20-1 to TRBJ1-1, with TRBD1 matching over 7 bases. In germline, CDR1 is DFQATT, CDR2 SNEGSKA (reference sequence). The CDR3 is 13 amino acids. The ends lost 5 bases at V and 2 bases at J; junction bases unmatched: 5.

This clonotype was seen ten or more times. The chain joins TRBV4-3 to TRBJ1-2; D is possibly TRBD1 (5 bases). The germline V gene has CDR1 LGHNA and CDR2 YSLEER. The CDR3 loop spans 16 amino acids. V lost 4 bases, J lost 3 bases, and 18 bases lay in between. The CDR3 sequence is CASSPFPGTVDYGYTF. The DNA of the CDR3 is TGCGCCAGCAGCCCATTCCCAGGGACCGTCGACTATGGCTACACCTTC.

This clonotype was found a few times. The chain couples TRBV20-1 to TRBJ1-5, with 11 bases aligning to TRBD1. CDR3 length: 16 amino acids. V dropped 6 bases and J dropped 1; count of bases not matched to a gene: 8. CDR1 and CDR2 (germline): DFQATT, SNEGSKA (reference sequence). CDR3 in DNA: TGCAGTGCGACCCGGACAGGGGGCAGGAGCAATCAGCCCCAGCATTTT. Protein: CSATRTGGRSNQPQHF.

The chain is built from TRBV12-3 or TRBV12-4 and TRBJ2-4, with D maybe TRBD2 (6 bases). The CDR3 loop spans 15 amino acids. V lost 3 bases to trimming and J lost 5 bases, with 14 bases between them. The CDR3 loop reads CASSFWGVSENIQYF. As DNA, the CDR3 is TGTGCCAGCAGTTTCTGGGGGGTGTCGGAAAACATTCAGTACTTC.

This clonotype appeared a few times. The rearrangement uses TRBV7-6 and TRBJ2-6; no definite D call. Germline loops: CDR1 SGHVS, CDR2 FNYEAQ. The V and J ends lost 1 base and 2 bases respectively, with 9 bases between them. The CDR3 has 16 residues. Written as DNA, the CDR3 is TGTGCCAGCAGCTTAGACCCGGGTCCTGGGGCCAACGTCCTGACTTTC. Translated, it gives CASSLDPGPGANVLTF.

The chain couples TRBV7-2 to TRBJ1-2; weak D call: TRBD1 (5 bases). There are 14 residues in the CDR3. Looked up from germline, CDR1 is SGHTA and CDR2 is FQGNSA. Between the trimmed V and J ends, which lost 4 bases and 2 bases, there was a span of 11 bases. The CDR3 region is CASSSGHSNYGYTF. DNA of the CDR3: TGTGCCAGCAGCTCCGGACATTCGAACTATGGCTACACCTTC.

This clonotype has a handful of counts. The chain has TRBV3-1 and TRBJ2-7; no firm D call. Germline lookup yields CDR1 LGHDT and CDR2 YNNKEL (reference sequence). The ends were cut back, 3 bases at V and 4 bases at J, with 7 bases in the middle. This CDR3 has 12 residues. CDR3 protein: CASSHFEYEQYF. For the CDR3, the DNA is TGTGCCAGCAGCCATTTTGAGTACGAGCAGTACTTC.

Only a few counts were recorded for this clonotype. J is TRBJ2-5 and V is TRBV27, with TRBD1 matching 8 bases. The CDR3 runs to 15 residues. The J segment lost 5 bases and the V segment lost 1 base, leaving 6 bases of the junction unmatched. The germline CDR1 and CDR2 sequences are MNHEY and SMNVEV (reference sequence). The CDR3 region has the DNA TGTGCCAGCAGTTTATTTGGACAGGGTCGGGAGACCCAGTACTTC. This gives the protein CASSLFGQGRETQYF.

This clonotype was picked up a small number of times. The chain uses TRBV6-5 and TRBJ2-2, with TRBD2 matching 7 bases. Trimming at V came to 7 bases and at J to 5 bases, leaving 1 base not matched to a gene. The CDR3 loop spans 12 amino acids. The germline gives CDR1 MNHEY, CDR2 SVGAGI. The CDR3 sequence: CASNGGTGELFF. The CDR3 DNA reads TGTGCCAGCAACGGGGGGACCGGGGAGCTGTTTTTT.

This clonotype was seen more than once but under ten times. The CDR3 nucleotides read TGTGCCAGCAGCCTCGGAGCCCTCGGTGAGCAGTACTTC. Its protein is CASSLGALGEQYF. The V gene is TRBV7-2, the J gene TRBJ2-7; D gene uncertain. V gave up 5 bases and J gave up 7 bases, with 15 bases separating them. The CDR3 length is 13 residues. Germline-derived CDR1 and CDR2 are SGHTA and FQGNSA.